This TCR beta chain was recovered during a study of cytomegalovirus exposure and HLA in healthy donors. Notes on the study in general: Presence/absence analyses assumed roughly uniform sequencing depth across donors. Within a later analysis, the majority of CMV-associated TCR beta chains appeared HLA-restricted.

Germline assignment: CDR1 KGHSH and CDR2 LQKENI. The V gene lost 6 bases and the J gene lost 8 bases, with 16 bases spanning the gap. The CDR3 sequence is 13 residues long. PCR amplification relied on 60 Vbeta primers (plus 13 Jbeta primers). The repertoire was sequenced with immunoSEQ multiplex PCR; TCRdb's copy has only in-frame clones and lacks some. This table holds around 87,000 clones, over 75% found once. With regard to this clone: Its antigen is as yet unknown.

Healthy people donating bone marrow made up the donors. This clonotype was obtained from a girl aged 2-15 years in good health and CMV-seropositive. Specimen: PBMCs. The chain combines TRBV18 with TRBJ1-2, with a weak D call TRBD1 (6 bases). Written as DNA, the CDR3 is TGTGCCAGCTCGCTTCGACAGGAGCAGGGCTACACCTTC. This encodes CASSLRQEQGYTF.